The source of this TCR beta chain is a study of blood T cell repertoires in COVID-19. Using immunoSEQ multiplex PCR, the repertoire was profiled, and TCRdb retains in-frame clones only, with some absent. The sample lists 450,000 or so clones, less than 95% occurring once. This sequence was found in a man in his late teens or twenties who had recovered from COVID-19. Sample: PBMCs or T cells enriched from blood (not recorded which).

CDR3 sequence: CASSLSEQRSYGYTF. Here the CDR3 DNA reads TGTGCCAGCAGCTTGTCTGAACAAAGGAGTTATGGCTACACCTTC. The chain has TRBV5-5 and TRBJ1-2; no definite D call. The germline V gene has CDR1 SGHKS and CDR2 YYEKEE (reference sequence). The CDR3 is made up of 15 amino acids. The V and J ends lost 1 base and 5 bases respectively, with 15 bases between them.